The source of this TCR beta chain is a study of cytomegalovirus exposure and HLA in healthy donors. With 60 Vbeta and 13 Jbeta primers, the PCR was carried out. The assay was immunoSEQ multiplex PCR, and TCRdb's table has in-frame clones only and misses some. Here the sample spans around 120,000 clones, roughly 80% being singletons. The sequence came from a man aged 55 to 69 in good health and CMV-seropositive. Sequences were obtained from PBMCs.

CDR3 region: CASSSGQLYEQYF. The CDR3 DNA reads TGTGCCAGCAGTTCGGGACAGCTCTACGAGCAGTACTTC. The chain joins TRBV28 to TRBJ2-7; 7 nucleotides align to TRBD1. The V segment lost 4 bases and the J segment 3 bases; nucleotides outside the gene matches: 3. The germline V gene encodes CDR1 MDHEN and CDR2 SYDVKM. The CDR3 sequence is 13 residues long.